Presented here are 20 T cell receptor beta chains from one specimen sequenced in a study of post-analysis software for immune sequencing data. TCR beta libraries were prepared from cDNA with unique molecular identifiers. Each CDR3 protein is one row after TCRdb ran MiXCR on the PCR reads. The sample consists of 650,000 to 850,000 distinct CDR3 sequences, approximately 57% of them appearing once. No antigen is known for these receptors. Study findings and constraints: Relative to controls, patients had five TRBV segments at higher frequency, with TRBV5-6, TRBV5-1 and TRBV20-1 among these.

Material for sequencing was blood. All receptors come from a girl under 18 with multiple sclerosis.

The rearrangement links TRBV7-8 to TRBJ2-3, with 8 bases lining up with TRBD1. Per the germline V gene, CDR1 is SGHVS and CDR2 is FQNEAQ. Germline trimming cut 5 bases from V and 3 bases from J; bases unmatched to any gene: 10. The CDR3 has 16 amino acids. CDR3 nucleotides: TGTGCCAGCAGCCTTAGTTCAGGGGGCTATACAGATACGCAGTATTTT. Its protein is CASSLSSGGYTDTQYF.

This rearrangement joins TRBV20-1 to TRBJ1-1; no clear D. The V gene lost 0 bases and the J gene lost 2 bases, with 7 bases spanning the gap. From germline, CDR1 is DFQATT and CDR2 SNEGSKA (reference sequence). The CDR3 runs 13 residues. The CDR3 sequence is CSARDWLNTEAFF. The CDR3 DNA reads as TGCAGTGCTAGAGATTGGCTCAACACTGAAGCTTTCTTT.

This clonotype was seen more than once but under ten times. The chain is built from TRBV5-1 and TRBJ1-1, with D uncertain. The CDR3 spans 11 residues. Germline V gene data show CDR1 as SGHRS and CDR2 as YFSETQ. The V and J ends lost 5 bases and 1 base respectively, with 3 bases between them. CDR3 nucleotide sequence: TGCGCCAGCAGGGAGAACACTGAAGCTTTCTTT. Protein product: CASRENTEAFF.

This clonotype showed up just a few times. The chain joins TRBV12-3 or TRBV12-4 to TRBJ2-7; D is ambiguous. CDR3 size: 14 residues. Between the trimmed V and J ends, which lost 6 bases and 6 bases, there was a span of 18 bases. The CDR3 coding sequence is TGTGCCAGCAGACCTTTGGTGGGCTTTGGCGAGCAGTACTTC. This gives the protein CASRPLVGFGEQYF.

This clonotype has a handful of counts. CDR3 nucleotides: TGCGCCAGCTCGAGAAGCGGGAGTGAAGACATTCAGTACTTC. This codes for CASSRSGSEDIQYF. The chain is built from TRBV5-1 and TRBJ2-4, with 8 nucleotides matching TRBD2. V lost 7 bases, J lost 8 bases, and 11 bases stayed unmatched. The CDR3 loop spans 14 amino acids. Germline V gene lookup returns CDR1 SGHRS and CDR2 YFSETQ.

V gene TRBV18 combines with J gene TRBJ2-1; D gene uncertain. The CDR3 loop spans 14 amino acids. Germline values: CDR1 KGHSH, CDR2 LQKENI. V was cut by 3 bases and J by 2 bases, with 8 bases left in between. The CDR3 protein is CASSPPAAYNEQFF. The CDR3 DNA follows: TGTGCCAGCTCACCCCCGGCAGCCTACAATGAGCAGTTCTTC.

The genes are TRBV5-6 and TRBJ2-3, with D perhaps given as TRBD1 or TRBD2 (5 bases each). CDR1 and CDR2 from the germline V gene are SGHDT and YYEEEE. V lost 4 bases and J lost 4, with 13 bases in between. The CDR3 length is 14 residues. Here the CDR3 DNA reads TGTGCCAGCAGCCCCGGGGCCCAAGCAGATACGCAGTATTTT. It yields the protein CASSPGAQADTQYF.

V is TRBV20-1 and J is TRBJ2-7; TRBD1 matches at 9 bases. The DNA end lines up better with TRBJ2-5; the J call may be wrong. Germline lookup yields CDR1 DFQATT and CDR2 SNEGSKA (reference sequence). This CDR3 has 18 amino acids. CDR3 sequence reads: CSARALPLTGGPEETQYF. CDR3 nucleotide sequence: TGCAGTGCTAGAGCCCTCCCCCTGACAGGGGGGCCCGAAGAGACCCAGTACTTC.

CDR3 coding DNA: TGTGCCACCAGCAGAGGAGCGGGTGACGAGCAGTACTTC. Residues: CATSRGAGDEQYF. The chain recombines TRBV15 with TRBJ2-7, with D maybe TRBD2 (6 bases). This CDR3 contains 13 residues. Trimming stripped 1 base from V and 5 bases from J, with 9 bases between. The germline CDR1 and CDR2 sequences are LNHNV and YYDKDF (reference sequence). Filled out from reference TRBV15 and TRBJ2-7, the complete variable domain reads DAMVIQNPRYQVTQFGKPVTLSCSQTLNHNVMYWYQQKSSQAPKLLFHYYDKDFNNEADTPDNFQSRRPNTSFCFLDIRSPGLGDTAMYLCATSRGAGDEQYFGPGTRLTVT.

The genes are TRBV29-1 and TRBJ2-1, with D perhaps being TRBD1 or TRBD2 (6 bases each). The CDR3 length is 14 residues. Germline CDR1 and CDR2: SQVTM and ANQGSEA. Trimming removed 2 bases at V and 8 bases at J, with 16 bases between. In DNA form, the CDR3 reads TGCAGCGTTGAAAAGGGGGTAGCGGCGCATGAGCAGTTCTTC. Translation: CSVEKGVAAHEQFF.

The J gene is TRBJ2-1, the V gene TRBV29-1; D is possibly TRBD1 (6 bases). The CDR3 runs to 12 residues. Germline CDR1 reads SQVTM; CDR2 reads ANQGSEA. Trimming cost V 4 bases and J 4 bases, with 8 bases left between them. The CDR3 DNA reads TGCAGCGTTGCCGGACAGTACAATGAGCAGTTCTTC. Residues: CSVAGQYNEQFF.

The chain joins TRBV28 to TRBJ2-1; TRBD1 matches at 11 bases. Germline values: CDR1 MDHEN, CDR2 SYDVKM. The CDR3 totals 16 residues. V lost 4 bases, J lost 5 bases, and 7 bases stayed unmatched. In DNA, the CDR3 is TGTGCCAGCAGTTCACGGACAGGGGGCACCCACAATGAGCAGTTCTTC. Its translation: CASSSRTGGTHNEQFF.

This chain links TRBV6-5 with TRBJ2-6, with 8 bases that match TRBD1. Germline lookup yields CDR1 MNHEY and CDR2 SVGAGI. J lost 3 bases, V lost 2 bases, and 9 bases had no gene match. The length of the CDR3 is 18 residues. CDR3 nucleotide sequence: TGTGCCAGCAGTTACCCGGGACAGGTTATTGGTGGGGCCAACGTCCTGACTTTC. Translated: CASSYPGQVIGGANVLTF.

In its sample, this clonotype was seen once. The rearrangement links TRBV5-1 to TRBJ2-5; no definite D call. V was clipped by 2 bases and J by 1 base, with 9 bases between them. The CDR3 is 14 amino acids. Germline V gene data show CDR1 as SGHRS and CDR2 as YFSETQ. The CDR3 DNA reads TGCGCCAGCAGCTTTGGGCGAACCCAAGAGACCCAGTACTTC. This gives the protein CASSFGRTQETQYF.

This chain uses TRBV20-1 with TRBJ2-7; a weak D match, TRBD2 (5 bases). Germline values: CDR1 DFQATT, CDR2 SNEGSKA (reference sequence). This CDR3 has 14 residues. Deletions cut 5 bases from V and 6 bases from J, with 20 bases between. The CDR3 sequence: CSAVRRTEVFEQYF. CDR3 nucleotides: TGCAGTGCTGTGAGAAGGACGGAGGTATTCGAGCAGTACTTC.

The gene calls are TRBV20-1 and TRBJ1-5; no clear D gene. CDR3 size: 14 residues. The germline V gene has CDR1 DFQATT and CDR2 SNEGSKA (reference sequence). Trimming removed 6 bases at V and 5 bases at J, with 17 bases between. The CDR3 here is CSAPPRRYDQPQHF. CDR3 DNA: TGCAGTGCGCCGCCCCGACGGTATGATCAGCCCCAGCATTTT.

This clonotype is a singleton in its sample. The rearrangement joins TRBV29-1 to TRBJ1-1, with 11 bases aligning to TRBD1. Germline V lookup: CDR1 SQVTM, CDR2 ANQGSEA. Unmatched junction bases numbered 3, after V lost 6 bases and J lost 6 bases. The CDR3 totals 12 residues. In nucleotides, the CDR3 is TGCAGCGTGGGACAGGGGGTTTCTGAAGCTTTCTTT. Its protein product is CSVGQGVSEAFF. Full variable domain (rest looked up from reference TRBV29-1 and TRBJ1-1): SAVISQKPSRDICQRGTSLTIQCQVDSQVTMMFWYRQQPGQSLTLIATANQGSEATYESGFVIDKFPISRPNLTFSTLTVSNMSPEDSSIYLCSVGQGVSEAFFGQGTRLTVV.

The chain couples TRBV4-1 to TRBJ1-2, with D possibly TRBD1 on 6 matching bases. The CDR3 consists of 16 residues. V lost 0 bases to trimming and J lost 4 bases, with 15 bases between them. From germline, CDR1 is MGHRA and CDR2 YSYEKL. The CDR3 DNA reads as TGCGCCAGCAGCCAAGAAGAAGGGGGAAGGGTCTATGGCTACACCTTC. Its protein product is CASSQEEGGRVYGYTF.

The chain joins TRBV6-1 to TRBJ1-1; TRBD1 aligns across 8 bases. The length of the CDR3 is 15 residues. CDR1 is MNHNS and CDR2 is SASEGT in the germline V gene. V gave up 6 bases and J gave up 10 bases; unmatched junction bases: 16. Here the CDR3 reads CASRALGAGGNPAFF. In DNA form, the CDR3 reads TGTGCCAGCAGGGCCCTAGGGGCAGGGGGCAATCCAGCTTTCTTT.

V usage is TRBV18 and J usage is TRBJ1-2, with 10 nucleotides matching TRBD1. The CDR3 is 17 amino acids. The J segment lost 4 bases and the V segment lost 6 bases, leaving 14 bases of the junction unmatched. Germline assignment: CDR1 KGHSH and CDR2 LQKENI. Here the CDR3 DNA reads TGTGCCAGCTCGCCGGGACAGGGGACTTTTACCCTCTATGGCTACACCTTC. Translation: CASSPGQGTFTLYGYTF. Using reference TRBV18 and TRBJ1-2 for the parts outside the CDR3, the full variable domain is NAGVMQNPRHLVRRRGQEARLRCSPMKGHSHVYWYRQLPEEGLKFMVYLQKENIIDESGMPKERFSAEFPKEGPSILRIQQVVRGDSAAYFCASSPGQGTFTLYGYTFGSGTRLTVV.